This T cell receptor (beta chain) derives from a study of cytomegalovirus exposure and HLA in healthy donors. The overall study: Drawn from HLA-typed donors, 83 million or so unique TCRs were held in an early data release. When fewer than 500 donors were genotyped, approximately 80% of them were found to fall in the Caucasian-associated ancestry cluster.

Study-wide results and caveats: The number of N-insertions in an Asian-associated ancestry cluster was reportedly below the roughly 660-donor mean in a later analysis. Later analysis identified a missense DCLRE1C variant that was linked to TCR beta V- and J-gene trimming.

Details on this clone: Its antigen remains unknown.

CDR1 is LNHDA, CDR2 SQIVND, per germline (reference sequence). V gave up 5 bases and J gave up 0 bases; unmatched junction bases: 5. The CDR3 has 15 amino acids. PCR employed 60 Vbeta and 13 Jbeta primers. The protocol was immunoSEQ multiplex PCR, while the TCRdb copy is restricted to in-frame clones and leaves out a portion. Counted here are about 97,000 clones, more than 80% occurring once; the ten biggest clones make up 3.5% to 5%. The chain links TRBV19 to TRBJ2-7, with TRBD1 identical over 9 bases. The source material was PBMCs. The receptor comes from a man aged 30-40 years in good health and CMV-seronegative. The CDR3 loop reads CASSGHRGRSYEQYF. In DNA, the CDR3 is TGTGCCAGTAGTGGACACAGGGGGCGCTCCTACGAGCAGTACTTC.